This T cell receptor beta chain was sequenced in a study of OX40 agonist ivuxolimab in advanced cancers. Whole-study context: Every 2 weeks, patients received ivuxolimab intravenously, dosed at 0.01 to 10 mg/kg. Study-wide results and limits: At 0.1 to 3.0 mg/kg and by week 6, clonal expansion occurred in CD4+ and CD8+ blood T cells.

Generated by immunoSEQ multiplex PCR, the TCRdb table keeps only in-frame clones and is missing some. The data show 85,000 to 120,000 clones, 90% seen once. This clone has only one observation. Its antigen is not identified. The sequence was obtained from an adult with an advanced solid tumor such as melanoma, head and neck, liver or kidney cancer. Material: CD4+ or CD8+ T cells sorted from blood, obtained in a trial of the OX40 agonist ivuxolimab.

CDR3 nucleotides: TGTGCCAGCAGCTTTGACTCGATCTCCTACAATGAGCAGTTCTTC. As protein: CASSFDSISYNEQFF. This chain links TRBV7-6 with TRBJ2-1; D ambiguous. CDR3 length: 15 amino acids. CDR1 is SGHVS, CDR2 FNYEAQ, per germline. Trimming removed 3 bases at V and 0 bases at J, with 9 bases between.